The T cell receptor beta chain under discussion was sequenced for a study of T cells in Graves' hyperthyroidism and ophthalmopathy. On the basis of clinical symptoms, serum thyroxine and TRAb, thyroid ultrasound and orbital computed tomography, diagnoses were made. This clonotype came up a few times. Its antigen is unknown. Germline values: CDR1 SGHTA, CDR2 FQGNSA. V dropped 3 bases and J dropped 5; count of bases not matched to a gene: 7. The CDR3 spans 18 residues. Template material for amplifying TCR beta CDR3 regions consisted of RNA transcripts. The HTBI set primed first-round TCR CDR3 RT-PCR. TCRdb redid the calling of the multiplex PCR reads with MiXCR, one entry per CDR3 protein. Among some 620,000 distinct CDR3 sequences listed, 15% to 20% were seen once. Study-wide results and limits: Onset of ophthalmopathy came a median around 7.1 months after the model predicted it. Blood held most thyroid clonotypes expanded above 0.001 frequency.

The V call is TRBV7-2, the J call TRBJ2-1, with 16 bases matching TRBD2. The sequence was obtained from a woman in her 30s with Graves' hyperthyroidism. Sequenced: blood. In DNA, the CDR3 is TGTGCCAGCAGCTTGGGGGGGGGACTAGCGGGAGGGAACAATGAGCAGTTCTTC. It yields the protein CASSLGGGLAGGNNEQFF.